Detailed here is one T cell receptor (beta chain). As yet, its antigen is unknown. V was pared by 3 bases and J by 2 bases, with 5 bases between. The CDR3 sequence is 13 residues long. Germline values: CDR1 MNHNS, CDR2 SASEGT. Per the study methods: From ImmunoSEQ came sequences covering only the junction and carrying no quality scores, so filtering differed. The repertoire was sequenced with immunoSEQ multiplex PCR; TCRdb's copy has only in-frame clones and lacks some. The V and J calls and clone size are taken from that table; D and trimming were inferred from the DNA. The sample contains fewer than 2.5 million clones, over 85% of which appear only once. These data belong to a study of shared clonotypes between healthy human individuals. Study results and limitations: Richness estimates generally favored naive over memory subsets. Sorted-subset samples were not fully sequenced, rarefaction indicated.

A split of CD4+ cells into CD45RA+ naive and CD45RA-negative memory subsets was performed. The chain employs TRBV6-1 and TRBJ1-3, with D unresolved. Sample: naive CD4+ T cells from PBMCs. Noted subset: CD45RA+ positively selected. This TCR was sampled from a man aged 18 to 30 in good health. Some clones in this sample may be carry-over from other donors' samples. CDR3 sequence reads: CASSEVTGNTIYF. In DNA, the CDR3 is TGTGCCAGCAGTGAGGTAACTGGAAACACCATATATTTT.